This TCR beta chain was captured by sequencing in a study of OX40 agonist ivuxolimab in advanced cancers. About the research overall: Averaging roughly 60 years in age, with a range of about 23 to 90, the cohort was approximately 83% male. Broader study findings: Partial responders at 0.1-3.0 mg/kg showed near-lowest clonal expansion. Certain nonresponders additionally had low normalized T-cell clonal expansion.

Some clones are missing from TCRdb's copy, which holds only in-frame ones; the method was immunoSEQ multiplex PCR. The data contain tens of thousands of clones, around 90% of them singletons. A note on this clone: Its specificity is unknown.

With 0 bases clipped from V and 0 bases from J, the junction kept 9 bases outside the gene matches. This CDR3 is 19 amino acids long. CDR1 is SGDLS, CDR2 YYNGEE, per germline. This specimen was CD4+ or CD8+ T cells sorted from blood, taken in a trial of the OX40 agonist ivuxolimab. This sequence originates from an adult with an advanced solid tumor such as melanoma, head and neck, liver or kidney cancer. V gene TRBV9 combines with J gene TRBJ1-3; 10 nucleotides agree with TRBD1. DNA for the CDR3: TGTGCCAGCAGCGTAGGTCGGACAGGGGGTACTGGCTCTGGAAACACCATATATTTT. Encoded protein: CASSVGRTGGTGSGNTIYF.